The rows below give T cell receptor beta chains drawn from one sample of a study of cytomegalovirus exposure and HLA in healthy donors. Some clones are missing from TCRdb's copy, which holds only in-frame ones; the method was immunoSEQ multiplex PCR. This table holds around 120,000 clones, 80% found once. The specimen was PBMCs. The receptors shown here come from a female donor in good health and CMV-seropositive. The CDR3 runs from the conserved cysteine through the conserved F or W. A D gene is named only where the DNA matches it firmly. A clone size is listed for some rows: how often the clone was seen (once, few, many), or a class if it is expanded.

>.|.|TRBJ1-1|TRBV5-6
CASIQGRSNTEAFF
TGTGCCAGCATCCAGGGGCGGTCGAACACTGAAGCTTTCTTT
>once|.|TRBJ1-1|TRBV7-2
CASSSRRGGMNTEAFF
TGTGCCAGCAGCTCCAGAAGGGGGGGGATGAACACTGAAGCTTTCTTT
>.|.|TRBJ2-5|TRBV4-1
CASSPGTEAWQRGTQYF
TGCGCCAGCAGCCCTGGGACTGAGGCTTGGCAGAGGGGGACCCAGTACTTC
>few|TRBD1|TRBJ1-2|TRBV5-6
CASSLDRVYGYTF
TGTGCCAGCAGCCTCGACAGGGTCTATGGCTACACCTTC
>once|TRBD2|TRBJ2-7|TRBV7-9
CASSRTASGSSYEQYF
TGTGCCAGCAGTCGGACGGCTAGCGGGTCCTCCTACGAGCAGTACTTC
>.|.|TRBJ1-1|TRBV6-5
CASRLDRMRGEAFF
TGTGCCAGCAGGTTAGACAGGATGAGGGGTGAAGCTTTCTTT
>.|TRBD1|TRBJ1-4|TRBV9
CASSETGVNEKLFF
TGTGCCAGCAGCGAAACAGGGGTTAATGAAAAACTGTTTTTT
>.|.|TRBJ1-6|TRBV7-2
CASSLPVPNSPLHF
TGTGCCAGCAGCCTTCCTGTCCCTAATTCACCCCTCCACTTT
>.|.|TRBJ1-4|TRBV5-6
CASSSQDGGEKLFF
TGTGCCAGCAGCTCCCAGGACGGGGGAGAAAAACTGTTTTTT
>.|.|TRBJ2-1|TRBV5-4
CASSWDWSLSYNEQFF
TGTGCCAGCAGCTGGGACTGGTCTTTGTCCTACAATGAGCAGTTCTTC
>once|TRBD1|TRBJ2-7|TRBV5-1
CASSPGTANSEQYF
TGCGCCAGCAGCCCCGGGACAGCAAACTCCGAGCAGTACTTC
>once|.|TRBJ1-2|TRBV7-3
CASSGDGVYGYTF
TGTGCCAGCAGCGGTGACGGAGTCTATGGCTACACCTTC
>.|TRBD2|TRBJ2-3|TRBV7-3
CASSLTGGADTQYF
TGTGCCAGCAGCTTGACGGGGGGGGCAGATACGCAGTATTTT
>.|.|TRBJ1-1|TRBV18
CASSGGASSTEAFF
TGTGCCAGCTCAGGGGGGGCGTCGAGCACTGAAGCTTTCTTT
>once|.|TRBJ1-2|TRBV18
CASSLSKGTPFDGYTF
TGTGCCAGCTCTCTTTCTAAAGGGACACCTTTTGATGGCTACACCTTC
>once|.|TRBJ2-7|TRBV18
CASSPQEEDRGYF
TGTGCCAGCTCACCCCAAGAGGAAGACCGGGGGTACTTC
>.|.|TRBJ2-3|TRBV11-1
CASSLVEEDTQYF
TGTGCCAGCAGCTTAGTTGAGGAAGATACGCAGTATTTT
>.|.|TRBJ1-3|TRBV5-1
CASSFEGFTGNTIYF
TGCGCCAGCAGCTTTGAGGGTTTCACTGGAAACACCATATATTTT
>.|.|TRBJ2-1|TRBV2
CASSDYLVSANEQFF
TGTGCCAGCAGTGACTACCTAGTTTCCGCCAATGAGCAGTTCTTC
>once|TRBD1|TRBJ1-6|TRBV7-2
CASSLDGQGALHF
TGTGCCAGCAGCTTAGACGGACAGGGCGCCCTCCACTTT
>.|.|TRBJ2-1|TRBV7-2
CASSLTGNSYNEQFF
TGTGCCAGCAGCCTAACAGGGAACTCCTACAATGAGCAGTTCTTC
>.|.|TRBJ1-1|TRBV10-2
CANSFQGWGTEAFF
TGCGCCAACAGTTTTCAGGGGTGGGGGACTGAAGCTTTCTTT
>.|TRBD1|TRBJ2-5|TRBV19
CASSDWTGLGETQYF
TGTGCCAGTAGTGATTGGACAGGGCTGGGTGAGACCCAGTACTTC
>.|TRBD1|TRBJ1-5|TRBV7-7
CASSLVGGRDRGPQHF
TGTGCTAGCAGCTTAGTGGGGGGCAGGGACAGAGGACCCCAGCATTTT
>once|TRBD1|TRBJ2-5|TRBV2
CASSARQGVAETQYF
TGTGCCAGCAGTGCCCGACAGGGGGTTGCAGAGACCCAGTACTTC
>.|.|TRBJ1-4|TRBV2
CASTPGTASEKLFF
TGTGCCAGCACCCCGGGAACCGCTAGTGAAAAACTGTTTTTT
>.|TRBD1|TRBJ1-2|TRBV19
CASSPQGELGYGYTF
TGTGCCAGTAGTCCCCAGGGGGAATTGGGGTATGGCTACACCTTC
>.|.|TRBJ1-6|TRBV18
CASSPRGYNSPLHF
TGTGCCAGCTCACCAAGGGGGTATAATTCACCCCTCCACTTT
>.|TRBD1|TRBJ1-1|TRBV7-9
CASSREGASTEAFF
TGTGCCAGCAGCCGGGAGGGGGCGAGCACTGAAGCTTTCTTT
>few|TRBD1|TRBJ1-5|TRBV6-5
CASSYRQGGQPQHF
TGTGCCAGCAGTTACCGACAGGGCGGTCAGCCCCAGCATTTT
>.|TRBD1|TRBJ2-5|TRBV5-1
CASSLGGTGLQETQYF
TGCGCCAGCAGCTTGGGAGGGACAGGGCTGCAAGAGACCCAGTACTTC
>.|.|TRBJ2-1|TRBV19
CASSIMRVSYNEQFF
TGTGCCAGTAGTATAATGAGGGTCTCCTACAATGAGCAGTTCTTC
>.|.|TRBJ2-2|TRBV6-4
CASSRGLNTGELFF
TGTGCCAGCAGTCGGGGGTTGAACACCGGGGAGCTGTTTTTT
>.|TRBD2|TRBJ2-5|TRBV18
CASSQRAVAGTQETQYF
TGTGCCAGCTCACAAAGAGCGGTAGCGGGGACACAAGAGACCCAGTACTTC
>.|TRBD2|TRBJ2-1|TRBV5-1
CASSLAGTSGGDNEQFF
TGCGCCAGCAGCTTGGCGGGGACTAGCGGGGGGGACAATGAGCAGTTCTTC
>.|TRBD1|TRBJ1-1|TRBV7-3
CASSSDGWQGDEAFF
TGTGCCAGCAGCTCCGACGGTTGGCAGGGGGATGAAGCTTTCTTT
>.|.|TRBJ1-4|TRBV11-2
CASSLMGGQKLFF
TGTGCCAGCAGCCTCATGGGGGGTCAAAAACTGTTTTTT
>.|TRBD1|TRBJ2-3|TRBV5-5
CASSLGPTGGTDTQYF
TGTGCCAGCAGCTTGGGACCGACAGGGGGCACAGATACGCAGTATTTT
>.|.|TRBJ2-2|TRBV4-1
CASSEGPRGAYTGELFF
TGCGCCAGCAGCGAAGGTCCCCGGGGGGCTTACACCGGGGAGCTGTTTTTT
>once|.|TRBJ1-1|TRBV11-2
CASSPRSTPNTEAFF
TGTGCCAGCAGCCCCCGGTCTACCCCGAACACTGAAGCTTTCTTT
>.|TRBD1|TRBJ2-7|TRBV15
CATSIETGGEQYF
TGTGCCACCAGCATAGAGACAGGGGGCGAGCAGTACTTC
>.|TRBD1|TRBJ1-3|TRBV11-2
CASSLGQGVNTIYF
TGTGCCAGCAGCTTGGGACAGGGTGTAAACACCATATATTTT
>.|TRBD1|TRBJ1-1|TRBV13
CASSLEPTGQGARTEAFF
TGTGCCAGCAGCTTAGAGCCCACGGGACAGGGGGCGAGAACTGAAGCTTTCTTT
>.|.|TRBJ1-4|TRBV7-9
CASGGTNEKLFF
TGTGCCAGCGGGGGGACTAATGAAAAACTGTTTTTT
>.|.|TRBJ2-5|TRBV6-6
CASSYPQETQYF
TGTGCCAGCAGTTACCCACAAGAGACCCAGTACTTC
>.|.|TRBJ2-7|TRBV15
CATSITGGEFYEQYF
TGTGCCACCAGCATCACGGGGGGCGAATTCTACGAGCAGTACTTC
>.|TRBD2|TRBJ2-3|TRBV5-4
CASSRVGGAFTDTQYF
TGTGCCAGCAGCCGAGTCGGGGGGGCCTTCACAGATACGCAGTATTTT
>.|TRBD2|TRBJ2-5|TRBV6-5
CASSYGGRGEETQYF
TGTGCCAGCAGTTACGGGGGACGGGGGGAAGAGACCCAGTACTTC
>.|.|TRBJ1-1|TRBV27
CASSFRERVGNTEAFF
TGTGCCAGCAGTTTCAGGGAACGGGTGGGGAACACTGAAGCTTTCTTT
>.|TRBD2|TRBJ2-3|TRBV10-1
CASRLAGTDTQYF
TGCGCCAGCAGGCTAGCGGGGACAGATACGCAGTATTTT
>.|TRBD1|TRBJ1-2|TRBV19
CASSDLGTGAYGYTF
TGTGCCAGTAGTGATCTGGGGACAGGGGCCTATGGCTACACCTTC
>.|.|TRBJ1-4|TRBV30
CAWSLLRGRANEKLFF
TGTGCCTGGAGTCTTCTAAGGGGAAGAGCTAATGAAAAACTGTTTTTT
>.|.|TRBJ1-2|TRBV27
CASSPTGLGVNYGYTF
TGTGCCAGCAGTCCCACCGGATTGGGAGTAAACTATGGCTACACCTTC
>.|TRBD2|TRBJ2-7|TRBV27
CASSSLAGANYEQYF
TGTGCCAGCAGTTCTCTAGCGGGGGCCAACTACGAGCAGTACTTC
>.|.|TRBJ1-2|TRBV25-1
CASSRGGVEDYGYTF
TGTGCCAGCAGTAGGGGGGGGGTAGAGGACTATGGCTACACCTTC